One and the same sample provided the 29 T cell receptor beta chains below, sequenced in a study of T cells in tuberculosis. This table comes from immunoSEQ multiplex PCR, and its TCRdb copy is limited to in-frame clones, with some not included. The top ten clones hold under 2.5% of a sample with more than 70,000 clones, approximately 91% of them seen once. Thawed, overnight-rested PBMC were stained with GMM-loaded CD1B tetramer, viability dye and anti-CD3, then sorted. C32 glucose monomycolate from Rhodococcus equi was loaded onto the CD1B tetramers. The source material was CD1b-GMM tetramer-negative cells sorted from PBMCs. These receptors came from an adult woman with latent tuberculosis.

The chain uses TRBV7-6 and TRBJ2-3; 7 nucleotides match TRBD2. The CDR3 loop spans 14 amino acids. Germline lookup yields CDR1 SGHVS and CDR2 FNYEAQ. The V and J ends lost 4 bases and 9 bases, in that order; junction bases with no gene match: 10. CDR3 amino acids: CASSYGGIMETQYF. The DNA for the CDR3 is TGTGCCAGCAGCTACGGGGGGATCATGGAGACGCAGTATTTT. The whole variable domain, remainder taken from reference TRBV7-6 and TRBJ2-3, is GAGVSQSPRYKVTKRGQDVALRCDPISGHVSLYWYRQALGQGPEFLTYFNYEAQQDKSGLPNDRFSAERPEGSISTLTIQRTEQRDSAMYRCASSYGGIMETQYFGPGTRLTVL.

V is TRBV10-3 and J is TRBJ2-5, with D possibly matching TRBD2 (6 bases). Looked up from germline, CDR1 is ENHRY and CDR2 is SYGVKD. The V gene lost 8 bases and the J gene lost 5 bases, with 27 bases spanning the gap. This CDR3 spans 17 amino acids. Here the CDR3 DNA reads TGTGCCATCCACCTCCCGCTCGGGGCGGGGCCGGGGGAGACCCAGTACTTC. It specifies CAIHLPLGAGPGETQYF.

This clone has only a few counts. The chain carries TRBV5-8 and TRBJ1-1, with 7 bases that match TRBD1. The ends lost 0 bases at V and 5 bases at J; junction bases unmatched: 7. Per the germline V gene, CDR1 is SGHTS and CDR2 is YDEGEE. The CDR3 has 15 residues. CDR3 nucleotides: TGTGCCAGCAGCTTGGCCAAAGGGGGCAGGACTGAAGCTTTCTTT. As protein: CASSLAKGGRTEAFF.

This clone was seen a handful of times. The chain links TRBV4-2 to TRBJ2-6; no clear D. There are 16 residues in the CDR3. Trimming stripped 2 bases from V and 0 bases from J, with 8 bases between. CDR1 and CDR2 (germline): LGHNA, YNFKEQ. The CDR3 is CASSQTPSSGANVLTF. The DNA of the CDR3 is TGTGCCAGCAGCCAAACCCCCAGCTCTGGGGCCAACGTCCTGACTTTC.

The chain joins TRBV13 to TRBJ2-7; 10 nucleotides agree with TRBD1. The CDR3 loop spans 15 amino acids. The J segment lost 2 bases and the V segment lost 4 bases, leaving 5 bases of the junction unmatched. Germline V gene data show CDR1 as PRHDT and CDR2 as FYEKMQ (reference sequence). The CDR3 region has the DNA TGTGCCAGCAGCTCCCGGGACAGGGGCCCCTACGAGCAGTACTTC. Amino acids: CASSSRDRGPYEQYF.

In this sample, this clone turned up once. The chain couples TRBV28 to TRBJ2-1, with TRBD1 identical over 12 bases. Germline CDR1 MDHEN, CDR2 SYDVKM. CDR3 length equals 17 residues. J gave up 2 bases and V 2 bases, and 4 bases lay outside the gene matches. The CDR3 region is CASSLPGTGGPYNEQFF. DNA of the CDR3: TGTGCCAGCAGTTTACCCGGGACAGGGGGCCCCTACAATGAGCAGTTCTTC.

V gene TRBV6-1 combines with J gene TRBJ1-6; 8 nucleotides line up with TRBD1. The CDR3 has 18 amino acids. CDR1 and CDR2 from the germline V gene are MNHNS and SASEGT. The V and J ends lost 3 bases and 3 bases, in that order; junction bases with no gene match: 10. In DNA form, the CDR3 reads TGTGCCAGCAGTGAGGTGGGGACAGGACGAAACTATAATTCACCCCTCCACTTT. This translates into CASSEVGTGRNYNSPLHF.

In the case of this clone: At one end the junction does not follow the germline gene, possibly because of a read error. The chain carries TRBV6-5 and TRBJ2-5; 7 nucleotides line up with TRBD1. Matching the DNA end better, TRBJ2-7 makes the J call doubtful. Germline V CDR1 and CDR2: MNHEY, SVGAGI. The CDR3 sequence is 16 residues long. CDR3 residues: CASSYSSGGPSHEQYF. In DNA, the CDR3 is TGTGCCAGCAGTTACTCGTCAGGGGGTCCCTCCCACGAGCAGTACTTC.

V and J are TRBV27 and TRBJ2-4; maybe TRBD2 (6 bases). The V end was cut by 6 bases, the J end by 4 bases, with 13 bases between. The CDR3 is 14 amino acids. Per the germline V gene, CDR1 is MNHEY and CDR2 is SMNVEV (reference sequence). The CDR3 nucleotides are TGTGCCAGCAGCGCATCCGGGACTAAAAACATTCAGTACTTC. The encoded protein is CASSASGTKNIQYF.

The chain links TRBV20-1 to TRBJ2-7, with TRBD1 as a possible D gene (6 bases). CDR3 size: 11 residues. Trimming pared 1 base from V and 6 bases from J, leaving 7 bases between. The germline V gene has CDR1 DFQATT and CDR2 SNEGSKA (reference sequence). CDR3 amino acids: CSARGGGEQYF. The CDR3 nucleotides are TGCAGTGCTAGAGGAGGGGGCGAGCAGTACTTC.

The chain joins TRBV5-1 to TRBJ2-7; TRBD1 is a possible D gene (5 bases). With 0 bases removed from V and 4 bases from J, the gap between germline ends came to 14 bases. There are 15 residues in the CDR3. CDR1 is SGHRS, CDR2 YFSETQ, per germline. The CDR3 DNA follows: TGCGCCAGCAGCTTGGGTGGCGCAGGGTTGTACGAGCAGTACTTC. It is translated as CASSLGGAGLYEQYF.

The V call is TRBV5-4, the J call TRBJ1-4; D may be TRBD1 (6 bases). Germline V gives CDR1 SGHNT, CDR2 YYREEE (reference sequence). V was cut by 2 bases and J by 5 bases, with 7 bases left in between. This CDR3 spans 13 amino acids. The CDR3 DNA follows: TGTGCCAGCAGCTTACAGGGAAATGAAAAACTGTTTTTT. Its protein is CASSLQGNEKLFF.

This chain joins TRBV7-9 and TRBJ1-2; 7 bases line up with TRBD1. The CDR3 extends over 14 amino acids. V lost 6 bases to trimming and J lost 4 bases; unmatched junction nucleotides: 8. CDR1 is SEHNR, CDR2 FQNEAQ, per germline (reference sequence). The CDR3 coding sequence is TGTGCCAGCAGGAACACAGGGGAGGTCTATGGCTACACCTTC. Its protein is CASRNTGEVYGYTF. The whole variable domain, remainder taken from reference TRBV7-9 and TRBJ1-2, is DTGVSQNPRHKITKRGQNVTFRCDPISEHNRLYWYRQTLGQGPEFLTYFQNEAQLEKSRLLSDRFSAERPKGSFSTLEIQRTEQGDSAMYLCASRNTGEVYGYTFGSGTRLTVV.

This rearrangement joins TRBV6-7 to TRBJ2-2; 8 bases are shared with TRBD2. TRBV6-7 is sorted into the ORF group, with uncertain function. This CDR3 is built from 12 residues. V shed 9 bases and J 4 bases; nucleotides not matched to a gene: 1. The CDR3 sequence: CASRGGTGELFF. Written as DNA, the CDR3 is TGTGCCAGTCGGGGGGGCACCGGGGAGCTGTTTTTT.

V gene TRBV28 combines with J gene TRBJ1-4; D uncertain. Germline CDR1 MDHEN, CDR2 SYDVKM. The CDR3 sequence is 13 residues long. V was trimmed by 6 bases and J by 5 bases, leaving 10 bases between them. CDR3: CASRAELNEKLFF. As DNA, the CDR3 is TGTGCCAGCAGAGCGGAGCTGAATGAAAAACTGTTTTTT.

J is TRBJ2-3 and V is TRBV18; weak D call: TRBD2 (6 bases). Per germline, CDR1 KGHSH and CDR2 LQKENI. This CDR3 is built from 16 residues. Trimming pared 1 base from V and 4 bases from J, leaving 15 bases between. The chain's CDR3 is CASSPRSAGRPDTQYF. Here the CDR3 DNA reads TGTGCCAGCTCACCACGGTCAGCGGGTCGCCCAGATACGCAGTATTTT.

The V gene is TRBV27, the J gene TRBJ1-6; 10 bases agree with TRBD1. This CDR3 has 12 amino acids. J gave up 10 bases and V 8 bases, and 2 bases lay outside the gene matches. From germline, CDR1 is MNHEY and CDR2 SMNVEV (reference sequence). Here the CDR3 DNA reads TGTGCCAGCGGGGACAGGGGCTCACCCCTCCACTTT. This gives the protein CASGDRGSPLHF.

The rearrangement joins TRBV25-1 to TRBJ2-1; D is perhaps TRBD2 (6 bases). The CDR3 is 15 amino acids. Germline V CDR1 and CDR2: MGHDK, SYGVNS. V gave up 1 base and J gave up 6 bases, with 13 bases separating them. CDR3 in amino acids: CASSEWAGRTNEQFF. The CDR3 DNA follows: TGTGCCAGCAGTGAATGGGCAGGGAGGACCAATGAGCAGTTCTTC.

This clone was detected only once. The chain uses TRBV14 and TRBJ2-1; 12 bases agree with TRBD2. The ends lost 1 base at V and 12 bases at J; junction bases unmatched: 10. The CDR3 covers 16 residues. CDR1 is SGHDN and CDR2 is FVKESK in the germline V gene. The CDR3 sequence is CASSQVLSSGGAAQFF. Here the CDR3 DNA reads TGTGCCAGCAGCCAAGTTTTGTCTAGCGGGGGGGCGGCGCAGTTCTTC.

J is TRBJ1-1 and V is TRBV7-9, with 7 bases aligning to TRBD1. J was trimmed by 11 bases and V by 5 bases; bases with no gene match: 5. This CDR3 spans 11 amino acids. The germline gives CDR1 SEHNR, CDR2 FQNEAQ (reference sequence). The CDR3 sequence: CASSRIQGAFF. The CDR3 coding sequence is TGTGCCAGCAGCAGGATACAGGGGGCTTTCTTT.

Here the CDR3 DNA reads TGTGCCAGCAGTATGGCGGGGGGAGTCTACAATGAGCAGTTCTTC. It encodes CASSMAGGVYNEQFF. The J gene is TRBJ2-1, the V gene TRBV27; 8 bases line up with TRBD2. The germline CDR1 and CDR2 sequences are MNHEY and SMNVEV (reference sequence). Trimming cost V 5 bases and J 3 bases; bases outside gene matches: 6. CDR3 length: 15 residues.

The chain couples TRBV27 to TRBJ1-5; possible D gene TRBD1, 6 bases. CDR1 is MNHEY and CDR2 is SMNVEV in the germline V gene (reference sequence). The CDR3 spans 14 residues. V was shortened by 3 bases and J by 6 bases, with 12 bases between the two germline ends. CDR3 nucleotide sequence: TGTGCCAGCAGTTTTTCAGGGGTAGGTCAGCCCCAGCATTTT. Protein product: CASSFSGVGQPQHF.

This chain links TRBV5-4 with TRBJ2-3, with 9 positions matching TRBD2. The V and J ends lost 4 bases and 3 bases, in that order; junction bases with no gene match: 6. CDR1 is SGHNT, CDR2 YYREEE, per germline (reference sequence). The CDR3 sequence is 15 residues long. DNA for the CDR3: TGTGCCAGCAGCCCCGGGACTAGCAGGACAGATACGCAGTATTTT. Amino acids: CASSPGTSRTDTQYF.

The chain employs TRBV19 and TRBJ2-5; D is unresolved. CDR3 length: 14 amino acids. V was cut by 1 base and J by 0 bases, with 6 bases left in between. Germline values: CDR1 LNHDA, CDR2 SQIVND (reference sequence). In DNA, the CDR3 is TGTGCCAGTAGTATAGCCCCGTACCAAGAGACCCAGTACTTC. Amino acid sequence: CASSIAPYQETQYF. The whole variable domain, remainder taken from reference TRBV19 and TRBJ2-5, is DGGITQSPKYLFRKEGQNVTLSCEQNLNHDAMYWYRQDPGQGLRLIYYSQIVNDFQKGDIAEGYSVSREKKESFPLTVTSAQKNPTAFYLCASSIAPYQETQYFGPGTRLLVL.

In nucleotides, the CDR3 is TGTGCCAGCAGCCAAGCCCCACGTCGAGGAAACACGCAGTATTTT. Translation gives CASSQAPRRGNTQYF. J is TRBJ2-3 and V is TRBV11-2, with D unclear. CDR3 length: 15 residues. Trimming removed 5 bases from V and 9 bases from J, with 21 bases in between. Per germline, CDR1 SGHAT and CDR2 FQNNGV.

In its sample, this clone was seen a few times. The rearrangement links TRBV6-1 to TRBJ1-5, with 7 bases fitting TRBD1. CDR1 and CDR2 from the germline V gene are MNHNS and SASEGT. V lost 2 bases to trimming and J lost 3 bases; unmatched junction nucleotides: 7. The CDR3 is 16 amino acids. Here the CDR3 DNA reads TGTGCCAGCAGTGAAATGGCAGGGGGAGTCAATCAGCCCCAGCATTTT. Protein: CASSEMAGGVNQPQHF.

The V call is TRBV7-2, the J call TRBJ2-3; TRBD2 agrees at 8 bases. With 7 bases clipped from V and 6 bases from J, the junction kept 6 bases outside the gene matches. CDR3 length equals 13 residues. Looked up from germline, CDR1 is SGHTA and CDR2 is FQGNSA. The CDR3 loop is CASTRGGRDTQYF. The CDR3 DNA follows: TGTGCCAGCACTCGGGGGGGCCGGGATACGCAGTATTTT.

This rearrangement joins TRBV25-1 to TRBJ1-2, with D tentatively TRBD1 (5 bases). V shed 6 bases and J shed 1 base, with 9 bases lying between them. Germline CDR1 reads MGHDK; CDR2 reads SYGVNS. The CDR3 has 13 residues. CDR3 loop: CASSPGFNYGYTF. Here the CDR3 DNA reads TGTGCCAGCAGCCCAGGGTTTAACTATGGCTACACCTTC.

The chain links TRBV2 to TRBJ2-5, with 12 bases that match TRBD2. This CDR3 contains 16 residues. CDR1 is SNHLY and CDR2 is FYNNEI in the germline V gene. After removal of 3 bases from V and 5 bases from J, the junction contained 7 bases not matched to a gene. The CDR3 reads CASSDLAGGLGETQYF. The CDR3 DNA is TGTGCCAGCAGTGACCTAGCGGGGGGGCTAGGGGAGACCCAGTACTTC. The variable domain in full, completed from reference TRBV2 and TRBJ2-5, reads EPEVTQTPSHQVTQMGQEVILRCVPISNHLYFYWYRQILGQKVEFLVSFYNNEISEKSEIFDDQFSVERPDGSNFTLKIRSTKLEDSAMYFCASSDLAGGLGETQYFGPGTRLLVL.